This T cell receptor beta chain was recorded in a study of T cells after yellow fever vaccination. Study-level points and caveats: The study noted that FACS-sorted repertoires could contain abundant clonotypes contaminating from the bulk population. A large majority of primary-vaccination clones showed up again after the booster (about 97% CD4, around 88% CD8). The CD4 compartment and the CD8 compartment contained a small share of clonotypes in common.

This clonotype was seen a few times. Synthesis of TCR cDNA relied on 5'RACE template switching, which attached a universal primer site and UMIs. One entry per CDR3 protein results from TCRdb running MiXCR on the 5' RACE reads. The sample lists 75,000 to 100,000 distinct CDR3 sequences; almost 9% were seen once. CDR3 length: 14 residues. Germline lookup yields CDR1 LNHNV and CDR2 YYDKDF (reference sequence). With 2 bases removed from V and 6 bases from J, the gap between germline ends came to 11 bases. This TCR was sampled from a man younger than 30 who received the YFV17D yellow fever vaccine. Sequenced material: CD8+ T cells not binding an NS4B(214-222) dextramer, sorted from PBMCs, taken approximately 16 days after the first yellow fever vaccination. The V gene is TRBV15, the J gene TRBJ1-5, with TRBD1 as a possible D gene (5 bases). The CDR3 region is CATSRQGEVQPQHF. The CDR3 region has the DNA TGTGCCACCAGCAGACAGGGAGAGGTTCAGCCCCAGCATTTT.